This T cell receptor beta chain originates from a study of graft-versus-host responses after intestinal transplantation. Across the whole study: Among the recipients, all got anti-thymocyte globulin induction and then tacrolimus and steroids for about three years.

V was pared by 1 base and J by 4 bases, with 3 bases of the junction left unmatched. CDR1 is SQVTM, CDR2 ANQGSEA, per germline. This CDR3 has 14 amino acids. The table came from immunoSEQ multiplex PCR; TCRdb's copy has only in-frame clones and leaves some out. The repertoire has about 88,000 clones, less than 95% of them found once; the top ten carry roughly 0.18%. This clone was recorded only once. Antigen: not known. This chain uses TRBV29-1 with TRBJ2-7; 11 bases line up with TRBD1. The origin of this receptor is a human donor who was the organ donor for an intestinal transplant. Sequenced here: unstimulated CD4+ T cells sorted from spleen or lymph node cells, sampled before transplant. The CDR3 DNA reads TGCAGCGTTGAAGGGACAGGGGGCTTATACGAGCAGTACTTC. Amino acids: CSVEGTGGLYEQYF.